The 19 T cell receptor beta chains presented below share a single source sample, sequenced in a study of OX40 agonist ivuxolimab in advanced cancers. Library generation was performed with the immunoSEQ multiplex PCR assay. The table was pulled from immuneACCESS by TCRdb, which kept in-frame rearrangements only. Such tables lose some clones; where checked, under half of the loss comes from unresolved V genes, and the rest has no known cause. The sample data list about 15,000 clones, and about 86% of these were observed just once. The ten largest account for over 6.5% of the sample. This specimen consisted of CD4+ or CD8+ T cells sorted from blood, obtained in a trial of the OX40 agonist ivuxolimab. Receptors were obtained from an adult with an advanced solid tumor such as melanoma, head and neck, liver or kidney cancer.

The chain recombines TRBV6-1 with TRBJ1-5, with TRBD1 identical over 7 bases. The germline gives CDR1 MNHNS, CDR2 SASEGT. The ends lost 7 bases at V and 2 bases at J; junction bases unmatched: 2. The CDR3 runs to 13 residues. CDR3 loop: CASIGTGNQPQHF. The CDR3 DNA reads TGTGCCAGCATTGGGACAGGCAATCAGCCCCAGCATTTT.

This chain links TRBV2 with TRBJ1-5; tentative D call: TRBD1 (5 bases). This CDR3 has 15 residues. V dropped 7 bases and J dropped 1 base, with 14 bases sitting between them. Germline values: CDR1 SNHLY, CDR2 FYNNEI. CDR3 in amino acids: CASTTPGSSNQPQHF. CDR3 sequence (DNA): TGTGCCAGCACCACCCCAGGGTCCAGCAATCAGCCCCAGCATTTT. Full variable domain (rest looked up from reference TRBV2 and TRBJ1-5): EPEVTQTPSHQVTQMGQEVILRCVPISNHLYFYWYRQILGQKVEFLVSFYNNEISEKSEIFDDQFSVERPDGSNFTLKIRSTKLEDSAMYFCASTTPGSSNQPQHFGDGTRLSIL.

CDR3 in DNA: TGTGCCAGCAGCTTGACCCAACGGGGGGATACGCAGTATTTT. Translated, it gives CASSLTQRGDTQYF. The chain employs TRBV5-4 and TRBJ2-3; D may be TRBD2 (6 bases). Germline-derived CDR1 and CDR2 are SGHNT and YYREEE (reference sequence). The CDR3 has 14 residues. The ends were cut back, 1 base at V and 6 bases at J, with 12 bases in the middle. The whole variable domain, remainder taken from reference TRBV5-4 and TRBJ2-3, is ETGVTQSPTHLIKTRGQQVTLRCSSQSGHNTVSWYQQALGQGPQFIFQYYREEENGRGNFPPRFSGLQFPNYSSELNVNALELDDSALYLCASSLTQRGDTQYFGPGTRLTVL.

The J gene is TRBJ1-5, the V gene TRBV5-5; D might be TRBD1 (5 bases). Trimming cost V 0 bases and J 5 bases, with 18 bases left between them. The CDR3 covers 17 residues. The V gene's germline CDR1 is SGHKS and CDR2 YYEKEE (reference sequence). CDR3 sequence reads: CASSLDPGRGSDQPQHF. The DNA of the CDR3 is TGTGCCAGCAGCTTGGATCCGGGACGCGGCTCGGATCAGCCCCAGCATTTT.

This clone was recorded once. The gene calls are TRBV6-6 and TRBJ1-1, with D maybe TRBD1 (5 bases). The CDR3 contains 11 residues. V was cut by 11 bases and J by 5 bases, with 12 bases left in between. Germline V CDR1 and CDR2: MNHNY, SVGAGI (reference sequence). CDR3 coding DNA: TGTGCCGCTGCGGGGGGAACTGAAGCTTTCTTT. Translated, it gives CAAAGGTEAFF.

The rearrangement joins TRBV5-1 to TRBJ1-3; no reliable D call. The CDR3 is made up of 15 amino acids. Per germline, CDR1 SGHRS and CDR2 YFSETQ. Trimming left V 4 bases short and J 0 bases short, with 11 bases between. This chain's CDR3 is CASSTATSSGNTIYF. The CDR3 DNA reads as TGCGCCAGCAGCACCGCGACCTCCTCTGGAAACACCATATATTTT. Based on the CDR3 plus reference TRBV5-1 and TRBJ1-3, the full variable domain is KAGVTQTPRYLIKTRGQQVTLSCSPISGHRSVSWYQQTPGQGLQFLFEYFSETQRNKGNFPGRFSGRQFSNSRSEMNVSTLELGDSALYLCASSTATSSGNTIYFGEGSWLTVV.

The count of this clone is one. The rearrangement uses TRBV15 and TRBJ1-3; no reliable D call. CDR1 LNHNV and CDR2 YYDKDF come from the germline V gene (reference sequence). V lost 0 bases, J lost 0 bases, and 6 bases lay in between. This CDR3 is built from 15 residues. The CDR3 bases are TGTGCCACCAGCAGAGAGGGGTCCTCTGGAAACACCATATATTTT. Translated: CATSREGSSGNTIYF.

This chain uses TRBV11-3 with TRBJ2-3; no reliable D call. Germline-derived CDR1 and CDR2 are SGHNT and YENEEA. The CDR3 has 12 residues. V lost 7 bases and J 4 bases, leaving 9 bases between the germline ends. DNA for the CDR3: TGTGCCAGCACCGGTCGGGCAGATACGCAGTATTTT. Translating it yields CASTGRADTQYF.

The chain has TRBV5-6 and TRBJ2-7; D is unclear. This CDR3 spans 15 amino acids. The V gene's germline CDR1 is SGHDT and CDR2 YYEEEE. Between the trimmed V and J ends, which lost 0 bases and 2 bases, there was a span of 12 bases. The CDR3 sequence is CASSLAYEGTYEQYF. CDR3 bases: TGTGCCAGCAGCTTGGCCTATGAAGGAACCTACGAGCAGTACTTC.

The chain employs TRBV7-2 and TRBJ2-3; tentative D call: TRBD2 (5 bases). This CDR3 has 14 amino acids. The V end was cut by 4 bases, the J end by 2 bases, with 10 bases between. Germline V gives CDR1 SGHTA, CDR2 FQGNSA. For the CDR3, the DNA is TGTGCCAGCAGCTACCCGGGGATCACAGATACGCAGTATTTT. Amino acid sequence: CASSYPGITDTQYF.

This chain joins TRBV18 and TRBJ1-1; 8 bases agree with TRBD1. The CDR3 is 14 residues long. V trimming: 3 bases; J trimming: 8 bases; junction bases outside the gene matches: 8. Germline CDR1 KGHSH, CDR2 LQKENI. The CDR3 DNA sequence: TGTGCCAGCTCACCCCCCGGGACAGGCAGGGAAGCTTTCTTT. Protein: CASSPPGTGREAFF.

V gene TRBV11-3 combines with J gene TRBJ2-2; no reliable D call. The CDR3 is 14 amino acids. The germline V gene encodes CDR1 SGHNT and CDR2 YENEEA. Trimming took off 5 bases at V and 7 bases at J, with 14 bases between the two ends. CDR3 DNA: TGTGCCAGCAGCACTTCCCCCCTGGACGGGGAGCTGTTTTTT. Translated, it gives CASSTSPLDGELFF.

This clone came up once. CDR3 protein: CSVEVGQGLETQYF. In nucleotides, the CDR3 is TGCAGCGTTGAAGTGGGACAGGGCCTGGAGACCCAGTACTTC. This sequence joins TRBV29-1 and TRBJ2-5; 9 nucleotides line up with TRBD1. The V segment lost 1 base and the J segment 5 bases; nucleotides outside the gene matches: 5. This CDR3 spans 14 amino acids. Germline loops: CDR1 SQVTM, CDR2 ANQGSEA. The variable domain in full, completed from reference TRBV29-1 and TRBJ2-5, reads SAVISQKPSRDICQRGTSLTIQCQVDSQVTMMFWYRQQPGQSLTLIATANQGSEATYESGFVIDKFPISRPNLTFSTLTVSNMSPEDSSIYLCSVEVGQGLETQYFGPGTRLLVL.

The chain joins TRBV9 to TRBJ2-1; D possibly corresponds to TRBD1 (6 bases). V lost 0 bases and J lost 6, with 16 bases in between. The germline CDR1 and CDR2 sequences are SGDLS and YYNGEE. The CDR3 sequence is 16 residues long. In nucleotides, the CDR3 is TGTGCCAGCAGCGTAGAAGGGAGACAGGTGGTCAATGAGCAGTTCTTC. It yields the protein CASSVEGRQVVNEQFF.

This clone has just a few counts. The chain recombines TRBV4-2 with TRBJ1-2; 9 bases align to TRBD1. V was clipped by 1 base and J by 8 bases; unmatched bases: 2. The CDR3 consists of 13 residues. Germline values: CDR1 LGHNA, CDR2 YNFKEQ. The CDR3: CASSQGDREGYTF. CDR3 nucleotides: TGTGCCAGCAGCCAAGGGGACAGGGAGGGCTACACCTTC.

This clone has a single count. The J gene is TRBJ1-6, the V gene TRBV19, with D possibly TRBD1 on 6 matching bases. From germline, CDR1 is LNHDA and CDR2 SQIVND (reference sequence). The CDR3 is 15 residues long. V was clipped by 5 bases and J by 7 bases, with 15 bases between them. CDR3: CASSPGQWQNSPLHF. DNA of the CDR3: TGTGCCAGTAGTCCCGGACAGTGGCAAAATTCACCCCTCCACTTT.

The chain recombines TRBV5-6 with TRBJ1-1; maybe TRBD1 (5 bases). The CDR3 is 14 amino acids. Trimming cost V 2 bases and J 10 bases, with 18 bases left between them. In germline, CDR1 is SGHDT, CDR2 YYEEEE. The CDR3 protein is CASSLTGGEGRAFF. The CDR3 bases are TGTGCCAGCAGCTTAACCGGGGGAGAGGGTCGAGCTTTCTTT.

The chain has TRBV11-2 and TRBJ2-5, with 12 nucleotides matching TRBD2. The ends lost 5 bases at V and 5 bases at J; junction bases unmatched: 9. CDR1 is SGHAT, CDR2 FQNNGV, per germline. The CDR3 has 16 residues. CDR3 amino acids: CASSPTLAGGPETQYF. CDR3 bases: TGTGCCAGCAGCCCAACCCTAGCGGGGGGGCCGGAGACCCAGTACTTC.

The chain combines TRBV7-9 with TRBJ2-5; a weak D match, TRBD2 (5 bases). V was clipped by 5 bases and J by 0 bases, with 16 bases between them. This CDR3 is 16 amino acids long. CDR1 and CDR2 from the germline V gene are SEHNR and FQNEAQ (reference sequence). The DNA for the CDR3 is TGTGCCAGCAGCCACCCGCCTCTCGGGGACCAAGAGACCCAGTACTTC. This codes for CASSHPPLGDQETQYF. The whole variable domain, remainder taken from reference TRBV7-9 and TRBJ2-5, is DTGVSQNPRHKITKRGQNVTFRCDPISEHNRLYWYRQTLGQGPEFLTYFQNEAQLEKSRLLSDRFSAERPKGSFSTLEIQRTEQGDSAMYLCASSHPPLGDQETQYFGPGTRLLVL.